This TCR beta chain was sequenced for a study of somatic mutations in cytotoxic T cells in rheumatoid arthritis. Across the study: Right after diagnosis, and before any treatment had started, patient peripheral blood (about 29 ml EDTA) was drawn. Flow cytometric sorting isolated some V beta antibody-stained T-cell populations at nearly 100% purity, and among them were V beta1+ cells that underwent TCRB sequencing.

The repertoire was sequenced with immunoSEQ multiplex PCR; TCRdb's copy has only in-frame clones and lacks some. The sample shows about 9,000 clones, 75% to 80% of them seen only once. This CDR3 spans 15 amino acids. Trimming shortened V by 0 bases and J by 6 bases, and 11 bases separated the two germline ends. Germline CDR1 is LGHNA and CDR2 is YNFKEQ. Overall study findings and caveats: Antigens targeted by the expanded CD8+ clones were unknown. Significant differences in CD8+ T-cell clonality were not found between rheumatoid arthritis patients and healthy controls (age-matched).

On this clone itself: Its antigen is not identified.

The chain combines TRBV4-2 with TRBJ2-2; D might be TRBD2 (6 bases). Sequenced input: CD8+ T cells sorted from blood. This receptor was obtained from an adult with rheumatoid arthritis. Written as DNA, the CDR3 is TGTGCCAGCAGCCAAGAGGCTAGCGTGGCCGGGGAGCTGTTTTTT. This gives the protein CASSQEASVAGELFF.